This section outlines one T cell receptor beta chain sequence together with its context. The antigen remains undetermined. Treatment here: oral pan-JAK inhibitor, 5-10 mg twice daily. The sample originates from a study of CD8+ T cells in alopecia areata. The overall study: Oral tofacitinib, 5 to 10 mg twice daily, was given in an open-label trial. Tofacitinib dosing lasted 6 to 18 months, which was then followed by 6 months off drug.

cDNA reverse transcribed from extracted RNA served as the sequencing template. The protocol was immunoSEQ multiplex PCR, while the TCRdb copy is restricted to in-frame clones and leaves out a portion. The data hold 200,000 or so clones, with roughly 50% observed a single time. General study points: Sharing of TCRs across patients appeared less clear than in mice, possibly for HLA-related reasons. Both scalp clonality and the expanded CD8+ clones among the top 100 showed a significant decrease with tofacitinib.

This TCR was recovered from a human donor with alopecia areata. The starting material was CD4+ T cells sorted from blood, obtained at week 24, from a patient treated with tofacitinib.

CDR3 DNA sequence: TGCAGCGCCTTGGACAGGGGGCGATCCCACACTGAAGCTTTCTTT. It encodes CSALDRGRSHTEAFF. V and J are TRBV29-1 and TRBJ1-1; 11 bases are a match to TRBD1. Germline values: CDR1 SQVTM, CDR2 ANQGSEA. V was pared by 7 bases and J by 3 bases, with 10 bases of the junction left unmatched. This CDR3 spans 15 amino acids. Full variable domain (remainder filled in from reference TRBV29-1 and TRBJ1-1): SAVISQKPSRDICQRGTSLTIQCQVDSQVTMMFWYRQQPGQSLTLIATANQGSEATYESGFVIDKFPISRPNLTFSTLTVSNMSPEDSSIYLCSALDRGRSHTEAFFGQGTRLTVV.